This TCR beta chain is from a study of blood T cell repertoires in COVID-19 (TCRdb year 2020). In the study overall: Collaborator samples came from the United States, Italy and Spain and covered acute and convalescent phases of COVID-19. The prospective study material was composed of cDNA or gDNA derived from T cells, B-cell-depleted T cells, or PBMCs. Subjects who had been exposed to COVID-19, were actively infected with it, or had recovered from it provided the deeply sampled blood TCRbeta repertoires that made up the dataset. A freely available public database, intended as a resource for researchers studying the immune response to SARS-CoV-2, is where the repertoires were released. Samples were obtained from the ongoing ImmuneRACE study (first 160 participants) and from about 1,300 subjects provided by 6 global collaborators. Nearly every sample came with metadata listing a de-identified subject ID, COVID-19 status, age in years and sex. Where HLA class I and class II types were available, the types were taken from metadata supplied by the sample provider, not from assay-based typing.

Each collaborating institution followed its own protocols to collect whole blood in K2EDTA tubes. For TCRbeta analysis, collaborators shipped samples in one of three forms: frozen whole blood, isolated PBMCs, or DNA extracted from either of those sample types. Concerning this clone itself: It has no known antigen specificity. Per-base qualities were not stored, and no clone one base away is much larger.

Findings and caveats that apply to the study as a whole: The quantity of clinical and demographic metadata differed by source and by participant and was supplied without curation.

TCRbeta CDR3 regions were amplified from genomic DNA by means of the immunoSEQ Assay, a bias-controlled multiplex PCR. The authors processed their data as follows. Nucleated cell counts per sample were estimated from amplification of reference gene primers within the assay. To quantify the absolute abundance of each unique TCRbeta CDR3 rearrangement, sequence reads were collapsed and filtered. For each sample, productive Simpson clonality was calculated by taking the square root of Simpson's diversity index across productive rearrangements. The immuneACCESS repertoire file appears here via TCRdb, limited to in-frame rearrangements. These files lack a portion of the clones; in checked studies, under half of the deficit traces to unresolved V genes, and the cause of the others is not known. V and J calls and clone size are those listed in that table; D and trimming were worked out from the DNA. Within this sample are approximately 90,000 clones, with about nine tenths of them counted one time only. The top ten hold 1.5% to 2% of the sample.

Source material: peripheral blood. The source of this sequence is a man between 60 and 70 years old with acute or convalescent COVID-19.

The CDR3 region reads CASSLGRGDSGANVLTF. The sequenced DNA is TGCGCCAGCAGCTTGGGCAGGGGCGACTCTGGGGCCAACGTCCTGACTTTC. Recombination joined TRBV5-1 with TRBJ2-6; a weak D assignment points to TRBD1 (6 bases agree). CDR1 and CDR2 were assigned from the germline V gene as SGHRS and YFSETQ. Trimming takes 0 bases from V and 0 bases from J, and the germline ends sit 10 bases apart. Counted from cysteine to phenylalanine, this CDR3 has 17 amino acids. Solely the CDR3 DNA is kept, with 51 bases framed from the first base.